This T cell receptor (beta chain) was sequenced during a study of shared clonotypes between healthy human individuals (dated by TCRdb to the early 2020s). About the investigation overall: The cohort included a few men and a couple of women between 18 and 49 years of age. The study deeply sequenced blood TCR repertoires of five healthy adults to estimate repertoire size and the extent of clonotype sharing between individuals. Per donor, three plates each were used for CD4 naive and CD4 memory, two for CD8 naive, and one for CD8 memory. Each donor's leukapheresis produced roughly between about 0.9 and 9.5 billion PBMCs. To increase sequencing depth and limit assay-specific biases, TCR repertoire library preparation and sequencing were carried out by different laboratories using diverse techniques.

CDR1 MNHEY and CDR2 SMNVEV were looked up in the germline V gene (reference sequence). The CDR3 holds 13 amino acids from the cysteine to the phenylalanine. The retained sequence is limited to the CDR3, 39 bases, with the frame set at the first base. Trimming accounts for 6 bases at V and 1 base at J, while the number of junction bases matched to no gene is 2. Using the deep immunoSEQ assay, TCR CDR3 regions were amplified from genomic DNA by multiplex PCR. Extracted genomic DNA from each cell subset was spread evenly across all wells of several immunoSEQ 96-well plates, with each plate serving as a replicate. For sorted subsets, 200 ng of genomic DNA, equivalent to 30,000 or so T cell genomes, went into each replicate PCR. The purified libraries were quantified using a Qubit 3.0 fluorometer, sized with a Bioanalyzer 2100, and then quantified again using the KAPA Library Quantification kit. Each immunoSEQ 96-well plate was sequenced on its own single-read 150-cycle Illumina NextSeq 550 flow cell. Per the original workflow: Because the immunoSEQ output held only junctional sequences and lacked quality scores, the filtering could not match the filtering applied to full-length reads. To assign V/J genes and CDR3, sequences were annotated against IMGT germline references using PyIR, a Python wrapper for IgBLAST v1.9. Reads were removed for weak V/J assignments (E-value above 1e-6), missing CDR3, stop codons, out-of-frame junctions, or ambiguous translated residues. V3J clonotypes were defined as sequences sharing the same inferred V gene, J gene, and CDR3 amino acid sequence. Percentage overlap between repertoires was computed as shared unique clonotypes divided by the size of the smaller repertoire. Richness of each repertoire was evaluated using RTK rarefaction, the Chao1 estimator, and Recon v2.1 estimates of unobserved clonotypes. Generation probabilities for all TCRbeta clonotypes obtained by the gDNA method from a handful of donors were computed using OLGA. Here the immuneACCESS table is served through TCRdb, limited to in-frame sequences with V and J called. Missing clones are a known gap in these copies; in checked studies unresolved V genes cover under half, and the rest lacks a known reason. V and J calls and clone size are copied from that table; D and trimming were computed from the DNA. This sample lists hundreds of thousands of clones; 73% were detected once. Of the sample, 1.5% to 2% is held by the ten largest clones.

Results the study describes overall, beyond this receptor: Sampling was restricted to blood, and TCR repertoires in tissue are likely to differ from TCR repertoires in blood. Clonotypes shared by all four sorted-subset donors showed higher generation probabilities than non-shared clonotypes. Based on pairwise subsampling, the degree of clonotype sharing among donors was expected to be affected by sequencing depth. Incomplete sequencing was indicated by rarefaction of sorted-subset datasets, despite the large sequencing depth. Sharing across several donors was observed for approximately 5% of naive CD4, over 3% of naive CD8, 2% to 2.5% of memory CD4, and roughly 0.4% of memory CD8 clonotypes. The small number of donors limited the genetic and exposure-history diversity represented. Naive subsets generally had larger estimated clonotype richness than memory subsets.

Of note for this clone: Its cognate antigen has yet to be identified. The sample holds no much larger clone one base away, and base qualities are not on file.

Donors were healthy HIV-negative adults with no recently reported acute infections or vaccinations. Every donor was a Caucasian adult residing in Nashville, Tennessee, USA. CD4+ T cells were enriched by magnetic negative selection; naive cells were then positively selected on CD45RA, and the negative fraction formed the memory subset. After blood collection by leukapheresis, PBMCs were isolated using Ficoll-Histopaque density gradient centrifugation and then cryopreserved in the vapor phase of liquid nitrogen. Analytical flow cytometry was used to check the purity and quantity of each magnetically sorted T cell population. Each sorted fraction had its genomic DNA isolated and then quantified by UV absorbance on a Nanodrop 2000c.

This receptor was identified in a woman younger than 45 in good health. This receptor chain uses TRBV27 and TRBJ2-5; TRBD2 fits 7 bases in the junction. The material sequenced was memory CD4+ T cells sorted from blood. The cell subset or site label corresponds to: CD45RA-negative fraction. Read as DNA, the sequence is TGTGCCAGCAGGGGACTAACCCAAGAGACCCAGTACTTC. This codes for CASRGLTQETQYF.